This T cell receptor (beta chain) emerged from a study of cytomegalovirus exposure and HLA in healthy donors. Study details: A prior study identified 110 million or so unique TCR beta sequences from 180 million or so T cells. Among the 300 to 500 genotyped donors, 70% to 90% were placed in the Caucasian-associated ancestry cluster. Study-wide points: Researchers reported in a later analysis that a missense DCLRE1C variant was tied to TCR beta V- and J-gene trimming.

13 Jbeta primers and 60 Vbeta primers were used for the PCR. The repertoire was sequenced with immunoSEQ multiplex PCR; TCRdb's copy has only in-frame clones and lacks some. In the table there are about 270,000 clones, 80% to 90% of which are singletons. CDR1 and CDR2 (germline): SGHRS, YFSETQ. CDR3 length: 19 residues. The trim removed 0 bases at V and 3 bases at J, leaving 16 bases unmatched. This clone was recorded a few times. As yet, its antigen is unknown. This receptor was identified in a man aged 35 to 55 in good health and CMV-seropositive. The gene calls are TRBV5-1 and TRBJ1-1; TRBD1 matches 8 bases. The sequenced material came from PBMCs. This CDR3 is CASSLEDRGWSLVDTEAFF. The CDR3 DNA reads TGCGCCAGCAGCTTGGAAGACAGGGGATGGTCCTTGGTGGACACTGAAGCTTTCTTT.